These 24 T cell receptor beta chains came from one sample sequenced in a study of T cell repertoires in cytomegalovirus infection. No antigen is known for these receptors. TCRdb re-called the reads through MiXCR, storing one row per CDR3 protein. The repertoire holds about 920,000 distinct CDR3 sequences, with around 32% as singletons. The source was cultured CD8+ T cells from PBMCs, collected from culture after CMV antigen stimulation. The receptors were sampled from a human donor in good health (CMV status not recorded). Some clones in this sample may be carry-over from other donors' samples.

J is TRBJ2-1 and V is TRBV28; the match to TRBD1 covers 7 bases. J gave up 8 bases and V 9 bases, and 16 bases lay outside the gene matches. Per germline, CDR1 MDHEN and CDR2 SYDVKM. The CDR3 length is 15 residues. CDR3 in DNA: TGTGCCAGTTTCGAAGGGACAGTGAGGACGGATGAGCAGTTCTTC. Protein sequence: CASFEGTVRTDEQFF.

The CDR3 DNA reads TGTGCCAGCAGTGAATTCAGCGCCTCGAACACCGGGGAGCTGTTTTTT. It specifies CASSEFSASNTGELFF. V and J are TRBV6-1 and TRBJ2-2; D is ambiguous. The ends were cut back, 2 bases at V and 0 bases at J, with 10 bases in the middle. The CDR3 is 16 amino acids. Looked up from germline, CDR1 is MNHNS and CDR2 is SASEGT.

Note on this clonotype: At one end, the junction sequence differs from germline, possibly due to a read error. This chain connects TRBV7-6 to TRBJ1-4, with D possibly being TRBD1 (5 bases). Germline V CDR1 and CDR2: SGHVS, FNYEAQ. This CDR3 comprises 14 residues. The CDR3 spells CASSNKGPNEKLFF. CDR3 coding DNA: TGTGCTAGCAGCAACAAGGGGCCGAATGAAAAACTGTTTTTT.

This clonotype was detected only a few times. The chain is built from TRBV20-1 and TRBJ1-4; 7 bases align to TRBD1. Trimming cost V 5 bases and J 7 bases; bases outside gene matches: 7. The germline V gene encodes CDR1 DFQATT and CDR2 SNEGSKA (reference sequence). The CDR3 runs to 13 residues. The CDR3 DNA sequence: TGCAGTGCTTTTGACAGGGAGACTGAAAAACTGTTTTTT. Encoded protein: CSAFDRETEKLFF.

This clonotype was observed once. The chain employs TRBV20-1 and TRBJ2-7; a weak D match, TRBD1 (5 bases). V was trimmed by 3 bases and J by 8 bases, leaving 17 bases between them. The CDR3 sequence is 13 residues long. Germline CDR1 is DFQATT and CDR2 is SNEGSKA (reference sequence). The CDR3 nucleotides read TGCAGTGCTAGGGGCTCCGACAGATATCAGCAGTACGTC. This codes for CSARGSDRYQQYV.

This clonotype was seen a few times. V is TRBV7-6 and J is TRBJ2-1; D not resolved. The CDR3 loop spans 15 amino acids. V lost 5 bases, J lost 8 bases, and 19 bases lay in between. Germline V gene lookup returns CDR1 SGHVS and CDR2 FNYEAQ. The CDR3 is CASSPSRAAWDEQFF. The CDR3 DNA follows: TGTGCCAGCAGCCCCTCCCGGGCAGCTTGGGATGAGCAGTTCTTC.

The chain is built from TRBV19 and TRBJ1-3; D remains ambiguous. The V and J ends lost 7 bases and 0 bases respectively, with 10 bases between them. CDR1 is LNHDA and CDR2 is SQIVND in the germline V gene (reference sequence). The CDR3 is 14 residues long. The CDR3 DNA reads as TGTGCCAGTAAAAGCTCGCTCTCTGGAAACACCATATATTTT. Residues: CASKSSLSGNTIYF.

This clonotype turned up a few times. The chain recombines TRBV6-5 with TRBJ1-5; 7 bases agree with TRBD1. The CDR3 is 15 residues long. Germline V gene sequence: CDR1 MNHEY, CDR2 SVGAGI. V lost 0 bases, J lost 2 bases, and 1 base stayed unmatched. CDR3 region: CASSYSGGGNQPQHF. The CDR3 DNA reads as TGTGCCAGCAGTTACTCAGGGGGCGGCAATCAGCCCCAGCATTTT.

The CDR3 region is CSASPGTGFLTDTQYF. The CDR3 DNA sequence: TGCAGTGCTAGTCCTGGGACAGGTTTTTTGACAGATACGCAGTATTTT. The chain combines TRBV20-1 with TRBJ2-3, with 8 bases aligning to TRBD1. The length of the CDR3 is 16 residues. V lost 3 bases, J lost 3 bases, and 11 bases stayed unmatched. Germline assignment: CDR1 DFQATT and CDR2 SNEGSKA (reference sequence).

In this sample, this clonotype turned up a few times. The genes are TRBV6-1 and TRBJ1-5, with a possible D match to TRBD1 (5 bases). This CDR3 spans 16 amino acids. Germline CDR1 is MNHNS and CDR2 is SASEGT. V dropped 2 bases and J dropped 2 bases, with 13 bases sitting between them. The CDR3 region is CASSEWGDLGNQPQHF. CDR3 coding DNA: TGTGCCAGCAGTGAATGGGGGGATCTTGGCAATCAGCCCCAGCATTTT.

This clonotype was seen a few times. The V gene is TRBV12-5, the J gene TRBJ1-1, with D possibly being TRBD1 (6 bases). The germline V and J ends were trimmed by 7 bases and 3 bases, with 15 bases remaining between them. The germline gives CDR1 LGHNT, CDR2 FRNRAP. This CDR3 region has 14 residues. In DNA form, the CDR3 reads TGTGCTAGTGCCATAACAGGGCTGGACACTGAAGCTTTCTTT. The encoded protein is CASAITGLDTEAFF.

As to this clonotype: A much bigger clone sits one base away, suggesting this may be a read error. V is TRBV7-6 and J is TRBJ2-3, with 7 bases aligning to TRBD1. Trimming took 8 bases from V and 6 from J; bases not matched to a gene: 14. This CDR3 is built from 15 residues. Looked up from germline, CDR1 is SGHVS and CDR2 is FNYEAQ. The CDR3 region has the DNA TGTGCCAGCGGACCTTACAGGGGCTCGTCGGATACGCAGTATTTT. Protein sequence: CASGPYRGSSDTQYF.

This clonotype came up many times. This chain joins TRBV12-5 and TRBJ2-7; D is undetermined. Per the germline V gene, CDR1 is LGHNT and CDR2 is FRNRAP. V lost 6 bases and J lost 2, with 8 bases in between. The CDR3 consists of 12 residues. In nucleotides, the CDR3 is TGTGCTAGTGGATTCTACCCCTACGAGCAGTACTTC. Amino acid sequence: CASGFYPYEQYF.

V gene TRBV13 combines with J gene TRBJ2-3; 10 bases fit TRBD2. Germline CDR1 reads PRHDT; CDR2 reads FYEKMQ (reference sequence). The junction had 6 bases not matched to a gene; V was cut back by 5 bases and J by 4 bases. The CDR3 has 15 residues. The CDR3 reads CASSPQRGGSDTQYF. The CDR3 coding sequence is TGTGCCAGCAGCCCGCAGCGGGGGGGATCAGATACGCAGTATTTT.

Only a few counts were recorded for this clonotype. The chain carries TRBV9 and TRBJ1-1; tentatively, D is TRBD1 (6 bases). V was pared by 1 base and J by 0 bases, with 16 bases between. The germline CDR1 and CDR2 sequences are SGDLS and YYNGEE. The CDR3 covers 17 residues. CDR3 coding DNA: TGTGCCAGCAGCGTAAGTAAGACAGGAGGATTGAACACTGAAGCTTTCTTT. Protein product: CASSVSKTGGLNTEAFF.

The J gene is TRBJ2-2, the V gene TRBV2; tentatively, D is TRBD1 (5 bases). Germline assignment: CDR1 SNHLY and CDR2 FYNNEI. V was trimmed by 0 bases and J by 3 bases, leaving 14 bases between them. The CDR3 runs to 17 residues. CDR3: CASSEALRDRDTGELFF. In DNA form, the CDR3 reads TGTGCCAGCAGTGAAGCGCTTCGTGACAGAGACACCGGGGAGCTGTTTTTT.

This clonotype was counted a few times. This chain links TRBV7-9 with TRBJ2-7; no clear D. The CDR3 runs to 13 residues. Between the trimmed V and J ends, which lost 2 bases and 2 bases, there was a span of 7 bases. Germline V gene data show CDR1 as SEHNR and CDR2 as FQNEAQ (reference sequence). In DNA form, the CDR3 reads TGTGCCAGCAGCTTACAGTTCCCCTACGAGCAGTACTTC. This translates into CASSLQFPYEQYF. The variable domain in full, completed from reference TRBV7-9 and TRBJ2-7, reads DTGVSQNPRHKITKRGQNVTFRCDPISEHNRLYWYRQTLGQGPEFLTYFQNEAQLEKSRLLSDRFSAERPKGSFSTLEIQRTEQGDSAMYLCASSLQFPYEQYFGPGTRLTVT.

V and J are TRBV2 and TRBJ1-2; D might be TRBD1 (6 bases). The V gene lost 7 bases and the J gene lost 2 bases, with 14 bases spanning the gap. The V gene's germline CDR1 is SNHLY and CDR2 FYNNEI. The CDR3 has 14 amino acids. CDR3 amino acids: CASISGHPNYGYTF. CDR3 bases: TGTGCCAGCATTTCGGGACATCCGAACTATGGCTACACCTTC.

The table lists this clonotype with a count of one. In DNA, the CDR3 is TGCAGTGCTAGAGTCCCGGGACTAGCGGGCCCACCGGATACGCAGTATTTT. Residues: CSARVPGLAGPPDTQYF. The chain uses TRBV20-1 and TRBJ2-3; TRBD2 aligns across 12 bases. The CDR3 runs 17 residues. The V gene end was trimmed by 1 base and the J gene end by 6 bases; junction bases not matched to a gene: 11. Germline V lookup: CDR1 DFQATT, CDR2 SNEGSKA (reference sequence).

The J gene is TRBJ2-3, the V gene TRBV4-2; 14 nucleotides agree with TRBD2. Looked up from germline, CDR1 is LGHNA and CDR2 is YNFKEQ. V lost 3 bases to trimming and J lost 5 bases; unmatched junction nucleotides: 7. The CDR3 loop spans 17 amino acids. The CDR3 coding sequence is TGTGCCAGCAGCCATCGACTAGCGGGGGGGCCGGGAGATACGCAGTATTTT. Translating it yields CASSHRLAGGPGDTQYF.

This chain joins TRBV7-6 and TRBJ2-3; TRBD2 aligns across 12 bases. Germline V CDR1 and CDR2: SGHVS, FNYEAQ. The CDR3 totals 15 residues. The junction had 6 bases not matched to a gene; V was cut back by 5 bases and J by 6 bases. The DNA of the CDR3 is TGTGCCAGCAGCGGTACTAGCGGGGGGTCTGATACGCAGTATTTT. Amino acids: CASSGTSGGSDTQYF.

V is TRBV28 and J is TRBJ2-3, with D perhaps TRBD1 or TRBD2 (6 bases each). The CDR3 loop spans 16 amino acids. With 1 base removed from V and 2 bases from J, the gap between germline ends came to 13 bases. Per the germline V gene, CDR1 is MDHEN and CDR2 is SYDVKM. The CDR3 DNA sequence: TGTGCCAGCAGTTTATTGCGGGACACCTTCACAGATACGCAGTATTTT. Translation gives CASSLLRDTFTDTQYF. The full variable domain, completed using reference TRBV28 and TRBJ2-3, is DVKVTQSSRYLVKRTGEKVFLECVQDMDHENMFWYRQDPGLGLRLIYFSYDVKMKEKGDIPEGYSVSREKKERFSLILESASTNQTSMYLCASSLLRDTFTDTQYFGPGTRLTVL.

The chain links TRBV5-6 to TRBJ1-5; D perhaps matches TRBD1 (5 bases). V was cut by 0 bases and J by 2 bases, with 12 bases left in between. This CDR3 has 16 residues. CDR1 is SGHDT and CDR2 is YYEEEE in the germline V gene. CDR3 in amino acids: CASSLGSGDRNQPQHF. The CDR3 coding sequence is TGTGCCAGCAGCTTGGGGTCGGGGGACCGCAATCAGCCCCAGCATTTT.

This chain uses TRBV27 with TRBJ1-6; D gene uncertain. CDR1 is MNHEY and CDR2 is SMNVEV in the germline V gene (reference sequence). The V and J ends lost 0 bases and 6 bases respectively, with 9 bases between them. CDR3 size: 15 residues. The CDR3 sequence is CASSLSSALNSPLHF. As DNA, the CDR3 is TGTGCCAGCAGTTTATCGTCAGCCCTTAATTCACCCCTCCACTTT.